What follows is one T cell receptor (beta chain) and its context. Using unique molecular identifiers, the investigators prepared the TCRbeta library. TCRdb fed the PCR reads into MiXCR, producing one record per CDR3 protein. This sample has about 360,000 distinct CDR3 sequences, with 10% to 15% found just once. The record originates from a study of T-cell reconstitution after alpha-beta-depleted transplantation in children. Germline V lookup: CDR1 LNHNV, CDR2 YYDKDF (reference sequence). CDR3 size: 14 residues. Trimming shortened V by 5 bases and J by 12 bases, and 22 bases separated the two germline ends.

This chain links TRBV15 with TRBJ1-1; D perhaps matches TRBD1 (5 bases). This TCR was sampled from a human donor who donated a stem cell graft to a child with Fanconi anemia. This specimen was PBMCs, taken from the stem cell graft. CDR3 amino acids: CATSGSTPGLTTFF. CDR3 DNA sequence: TGTGCCACCAGCGGTTCAACCCCAGGGCTAACCACTTTCTTT.